The rows below give T cell receptor beta chains drawn from one sample of a study of radiation and T cells in renal cell carcinoma. TCRdb keeps only in-frame clones here, not all; method: immunoSEQ multiplex PCR. The sample lists just over 15,000 clones; around 60% were seen once. The input for sequencing was tumor tissue, taken from a patient whose treatment was nephrectomy without radiotherapy. These receptors all stem from a man aged 45 to 65 with renal cell carcinoma. Each CDR3 is given with its conserved first and last residue. A D gene is named only where the DNA matches it firmly. Part of the rows lack a size; the others show once, few, many or a class for expanded clones.

DNA	CDR3	V	J	D	size
TGCAGCGTTGAAAGTGTTGGCTCACGGAACACTGAAGCTTTCTTT	CSVESVGSRNTEAFF	TRBV29-1	TRBJ1-1	NA	NA
TGTGCCAGCAGCTTACCGCTGATGGGCACTGAAGCTTTCTTT	CASSLPLMGTEAFF	TRBV7-2	TRBJ1-1	NA	NA
TGTGCCAGCAGGGAATCTACAGGGAGCACAGATACGCAGTATTTT	CASRESTGSTDTQYF	TRBV2	TRBJ2-3	NA	NA
TGTGCCAGCAGCGTAGGCGGCGGGGCAGCCTACGAGCAGTACTTC	CASSVGGGAAYEQYF	TRBV9	TRBJ2-7	NA	NA
TGCGCCAGCAGCCAAGACCCCCCTAAGTATGGCTACACCTTC	CASSQDPPKYGYTF	TRBV4-1	TRBJ1-2	NA	NA
TGTGCCAGCAGTGAGGCCGGGAACCCTAACTATGGCTACACCTTC	CASSEAGNPNYGYTF	TRBV25-1	TRBJ1-2	NA	NA
TGTGCCAGCAGCTTGGCCGCTTCAGTGAACACTGAAGCTTTCTTT	CASSLAASVNTEAFF	TRBV5-6	TRBJ1-1	NA	NA
TGTGCCAGCAGCCAAGAGGAGGGACAGGAGAGCTCTGGGGCCAACGTCCTGACTTTC	CASSQEEGQESSGANVLTF	TRBV4-2	TRBJ2-6	TRBD1	NA
TGTGCCACCAGCAGAGGGGAAGGGGAAGAAGAGACCCAGTACTTC	CATSRGEGEEETQYF	TRBV15	TRBJ2-5	NA	NA
TGTGCCGGTAACAGGGGGCAGGGCGAGCAGTACTTC	CAGNRGQGEQYF	TRBV30	TRBJ2-7	TRBD1	NA
TGTGCCAGCAGTTACTGGGACAGGCCTGGCTACACCTTC	CASSYWDRPGYTF	TRBV2	TRBJ1-2	TRBD1	medium-sized
TGTGCCAGCAGCTTGGAGGCGGGGCTATCCTACAATGAGCAGTTCTTC	CASSLEAGLSYNEQFF	TRBV5-5	TRBJ2-1	NA	NA
TGCGCCAGCAGCTGGGGGACAGAAGACTACGAGCAGTACTTC	CASSWGTEDYEQYF	TRBV5-1	TRBJ2-7	TRBD1	many
TGTGCCATCAGTTTGGACAGGGAGGGCGGCTACACCTTC	CAISLDREGGYTF	TRBV10-3	TRBJ1-2	TRBD1	NA
TGTGCCAGCAGCCTTAGCGGGGCGAGTAGTGAGCAGTTCTTC	CASSLSGASSEQFF	TRBV7-9	TRBJ2-1	TRBD2	NA